Below, 10 T cell receptor beta chains from the same sample are listed, as sequenced in a study of shared clonotypes between healthy human individuals. Sequencing used immunoSEQ multiplex PCR; TCRdb keeps in-frame clones, though not all of them. The data show roughly 590,000 clones, with around 95% seen just once and roughly 0.1% held by the top ten. Naive CD8 populations comprised CD45RO-negative cells positively selected for CCR7, excluding terminally differentiated effector memory CD45RA+ cells. The sample comprised naive CD8+ T cells sorted from blood. These TCRs come from a woman aged 25 to 45 in good health.

The chain recombines TRBV27 with TRBJ2-5; 10 bases are shared with TRBD1. The CDR3 loop spans 15 amino acids. After removal of 1 base from V and 2 bases from J, the junction contained 1 base not matched to a gene. Germline V gene data show CDR1 as MNHEY and CDR2 as SMNVEV (reference sequence). CDR3 protein: CASSLWDRGQETQYF. The DNA for the CDR3 is TGTGCCAGCAGTTTATGGGACAGGGGACAAGAGACCCAGTACTTC.

The rearrangement uses TRBV29-1 and TRBJ2-5; TRBD2 might be the D (6 bases). Trimming stripped 0 bases from V and 4 bases from J, with 9 bases between. The CDR3 consists of 13 residues. Germline CDR1 reads SQVTM; CDR2 reads ANQGSEA. CDR3 bases: TGCAGCGTTGAAGAGGGACTCACAGAGACCCAGTACTTC. Translating it yields CSVEEGLTETQYF.

Here the CDR3 reads CASSLQRSTGELFF. CDR3 coding DNA: TGTGCCAGCAGTTTGCAGAGATCCACCGGGGAGCTGTTTTTT. The chain combines TRBV28 with TRBJ2-2; no definite D call. This CDR3 contains 14 residues. Trimming took 3 bases from V and 4 from J, leaving 9 bases between them. Germline CDR1 reads MDHEN; CDR2 reads SYDVKM.

The gene calls are TRBV28 and TRBJ2-7; 12 bases match TRBD2. The V segment lost 6 bases and the J segment 6 bases; nucleotides outside the gene matches: 15. The CDR3 sequence is 17 residues long. The germline V gene has CDR1 MDHEN and CDR2 SYDVKM. The CDR3: CASSLTTGTSGYLEQYF. In nucleotides, the CDR3 is TGTGCCAGCAGCTTGACGACCGGGACTAGCGGGTATCTCGAGCAGTACTTC. The full variable domain, completed using reference TRBV28 and TRBJ2-7, is DVKVTQSSRYLVKRTGEKVFLECVQDMDHENMFWYRQDPGLGLRLIYFSYDVKMKEKGDIPEGYSVSREKKERFSLILESASTNQTSMYLCASSLTTGTSGYLEQYFGPGTRLTVT.

This rearrangement joins TRBV28 to TRBJ2-7, with unresolved D. Looked up from germline, CDR1 is MDHEN and CDR2 is SYDVKM. CDR3 length equals 12 residues. Deletions cut 2 bases from V and 6 bases from J, with 8 bases between. CDR3 protein: CASSLDASEQYF. Written as DNA, the CDR3 is TGTGCCAGCAGTTTAGATGCATCCGAGCAGTACTTC.

This sequence joins TRBV13 and TRBJ2-5, with 12 bases that match TRBD2. Germline V gene lookup returns CDR1 PRHDT and CDR2 FYEKMQ (reference sequence). CDR3 length: 16 residues. The V gene end was trimmed by 5 bases and the J gene end by 2 bases; junction bases not matched to a gene: 6. This chain's CDR3 is CASSPRLAGAQETQYF. Here the CDR3 DNA reads TGTGCCAGCAGCCCTCGACTAGCGGGAGCTCAAGAGACCCAGTACTTC.

This chain's CDR3 is CATQPERSSYNEQFF. Written as DNA, the CDR3 is TGTGCCACCCAGCCGGAGCGGAGCTCCTACAATGAGCAGTTCTTC. The V call is TRBV19, the J call TRBJ2-1; possibly TRBD2 for D (5 bases). Germline V lookup: CDR1 LNHDA, CDR2 SQIVND (reference sequence). Trimming cost V 10 bases and J 0 bases, with 16 bases left between them. This CDR3 spans 15 amino acids.

The chain recombines TRBV19 with TRBJ1-1, with 7 nucleotides matching TRBD1. This CDR3 spans 15 amino acids. With V trimmed by 4 bases and J by 2 bases, 7 bases remained unmatched. Germline CDR1 is LNHDA and CDR2 is SQIVND (reference sequence). CDR3 bases: TGTGCCAGTAGTACAGAAGGGGGCAGAAACACTGAAGCTTTCTTT. It is translated as CASSTEGGRNTEAFF. Together with reference TRBV19 and TRBJ1-1, the CDR3 gives the full variable domain: DGGITQSPKYLFRKEGQNVTLSCEQNLNHDAMYWYRQDPGQGLRLIYYSQIVNDFQKGDIAEGYSVSREKKESFPLTVTSAQKNPTAFYLCASSTEGGRNTEAFFGQGTRLTVV.

V and J are TRBV28 and TRBJ2-3; 9 bases match TRBD2. With 4 bases clipped from V and 2 bases from J, the junction kept 10 bases outside the gene matches. The CDR3 contains 17 residues. Germline CDR1 and CDR2: MDHEN and SYDVKM. This CDR3 reads CASSSRLAVFSTDTQYF. The DNA of the CDR3 is TGTGCCAGCAGTTCACGACTAGCGGTCTTTTCCACAGATACGCAGTATTTT.

This clone appeared a single time. Distinct nucleotide sequences in the sample also encode this CDR3. V gene TRBV6-6 combines with J gene TRBJ2-3, with 9 bases that match TRBD2. This CDR3 has 14 residues. Per the germline V gene, CDR1 is MNHNY and CDR2 is SVGAGI (reference sequence). The ends lost 4 bases at V and 1 base at J; junction bases unmatched: 0. Here the CDR3 reads CASSLAGGTDTQYF. For the CDR3, the DNA is TGTGCCAGCAGTTTAGCGGGAGGCACAGATACGCAGTATTTT.